This T cell receptor beta chain was identified during a study of blood T cell repertoires in COVID-19. In the study overall: The study drew acute and convalescent COVID-19 samples from the United States, Italy and Spain. Sources were T cells, B-cell-depleted T cells, or PBMCs; the material itself was cDNA or gDNA.

Germline loops: CDR1 LGHDT, CDR2 YNNKEL (reference sequence). Trimming at V came to 2 bases and at J to 7 bases, leaving 5 bases not matched to a gene. The length of the CDR3 is 15 residues. Per the authors' pipeline: Estimation of nucleated cell counts was performed using reference gene primer amplification. This table comes from immunoSEQ multiplex PCR, and its TCRdb copy is limited to in-frame clones, with some not included. V and J calls and clone size are as listed in that table; D and trimming were resolved from the DNA. Among a few hundred thousand clones listed, around 89% were seen once. The source of this sequence is a man in his forties or fifties with acute or convalescent COVID-19. V gene TRBV3-1 (or the pseudogene TRBV3-2) combines with J gene TRBJ2-2; the match to TRBD1 covers 9 bases. Input material: peripheral blood. CDR3 region: CASSQTGGIGGELFF. In nucleotides, the CDR3 is TGTGCCAGCAGCCAAACAGGGGGCATCGGCGGGGAGCTGTTTTTT.